A single sample gave rise to the 2 T cell receptor beta chains below, sequenced in a study of CD8 T cells in Susac syndrome. Random hexamers were used to reverse transcribe an amount of 0.5 to 1 ug RNA. TCRdb re-analysed the immunoSEQ multiplex PCR reads in MiXCR, keeping a single row per CDR3 protein. The profile covers about 250,000 distinct CDR3 sequences, with about 93% appearing a single time and 0.065% to 0.075% taken by the ten largest. Sequencing input: CD4+ T cells from PBMCs. These receptors all stem from a human donor with multiple sclerosis.

The chain couples TRBV18 to TRBJ1-5; D remains unclear. Trimming removed 4 bases from V and 4 bases from J, with 20 bases in between. Germline V gives CDR1 KGHSH, CDR2 LQKENI. The CDR3 runs to 17 residues. This CDR3 reads CASSLLPRPYTNQPQHF. Written as DNA, the CDR3 is TGTGCCAGCTCACTTCTCCCCAGACCTTACACGAATCAGCCCCAGCATTTT.

This chain links TRBV18 with TRBJ1-1; D gene uncertain. CDR3 length: 13 amino acids. Germline loops: CDR1 KGHSH, CDR2 LQKENI. The ends were cut back, 2 bases at V and 2 bases at J, with 6 bases in the middle. CDR3 coding DNA: TGTGCCAGCTCACCAGTAACCAACACTGAAGCTTTCTTT. This gives the protein CASSPVTNTEAFF.